This section outlines one TCR beta chain sequence together with its context. Antigen specificity is unknown. The data were obtained in a study of OX40 agonist ivuxolimab in advanced cancers. At the level of the study: Eligibility rules accepted prior anti-PD-1, anti-PD-L1 or anti-CTLA-4 therapy, and around 44% had some.

The assay was immunoSEQ multiplex PCR, and TCRdb's table has in-frame clones only and misses some. Of roughly 41,000 clones in the sample, 60% to 80% were seen once. Notes on the study in general: What antigens the expanded peripheral T cells recognized was never established.

The sequencing here drew on CD4+ or CD8+ T cells sorted from blood, taken in a trial of the OX40 agonist ivuxolimab. This receptor was taken from an adult with an advanced solid tumor such as melanoma, head and neck, liver or kidney cancer.

The CDR3 bases are TGTGCCAGCAGTTACCCCAGCGGGAAGCAGTTCTTC. Translation: CASSYPSGKQFF. The rearrangement uses TRBV6-6 and TRBJ2-1; 7 bases are shared with TRBD2. Germline CDR1 and CDR2: MNHNY and SVGAGI (reference sequence). V lost 2 bases, J lost 11 bases, and 3 bases stayed unmatched. This CDR3 has 12 residues.